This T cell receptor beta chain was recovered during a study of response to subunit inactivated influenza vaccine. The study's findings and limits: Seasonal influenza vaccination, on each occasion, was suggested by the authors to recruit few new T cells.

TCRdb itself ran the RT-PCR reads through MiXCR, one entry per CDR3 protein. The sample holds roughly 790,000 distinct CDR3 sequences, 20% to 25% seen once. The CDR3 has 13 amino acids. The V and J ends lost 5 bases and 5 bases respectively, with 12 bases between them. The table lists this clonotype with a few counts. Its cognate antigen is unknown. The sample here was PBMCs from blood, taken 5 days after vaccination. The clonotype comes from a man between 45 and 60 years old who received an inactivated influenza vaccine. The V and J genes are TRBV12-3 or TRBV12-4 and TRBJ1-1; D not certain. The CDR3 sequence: CASSRMGGTEAFF. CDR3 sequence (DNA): TGTGCCAGCAGTCGGATGGGAGGGACTGAAGCTTTCTTT.